These 20 T cell receptor beta chains were sequenced from one sample in a study of regulatory T cells in long-lasting Graves disease. The time point: newly diagnosed GD, antithyroid drugs for less than 3 months. Making the TCR library involved RNA that had been extracted from PBMCs. Arm-PCR of CDR3 regions with iRepertoire HTBI primers generated TCR beta libraries. TCRdb analysed the multiplex PCR reads with MiXCR anew, one entry per CDR3 protein. The table has roughly 360,000 distinct CDR3 sequences, 10% to 15% seen once; the top ten hold about 19%. These data were also filed under a second study, of T cells in Graves' hyperthyroidism and ophthalmopathy.

Here the sequenced sample was peripheral blood mononuclear cells (PBMCs), taken at new diagnosis, from a patient treated with antithyroid drugs. The origin of the receptors is a woman younger than 35 with Graves disease.

In regard to this clonotype: One base away lies a much larger clone, so this may be a sequencing read error. This chain connects TRBV4-3 to TRBJ2-1, with 13 bases matching TRBD2. Germline V CDR1 and CDR2: LGHNA, YSLEER. The CDR3 has 16 residues. The CDR3 spells CVSSQLATSGRYEQFF. In DNA form, the CDR3 reads TGCGTCAGCAGCCAACTTGCGACTAGCGGGAGGTATGAGCAGTTCTTC.

This clonotype was counted many times. This chain links TRBV6-5 with TRBJ2-7; 8 positions agree with TRBD2. The CDR3 runs to 15 residues. V dropped 4 bases and J dropped 4; count of bases not matched to a gene: 9. Germline CDR1 is MNHEY and CDR2 is SVGAGI. The chain's CDR3 is CASSSYSGSGYEQYF. CDR3 nucleotides: TGTGCCAGCAGTTCATACAGCGGGAGCGGTTACGAGCAGTACTTC.

In its sample, this clonotype was seen many times. The rearrangement joins TRBV2 to TRBJ2-7; D ambiguous. Trimming shortened V by 7 bases and J by 3 bases, and 13 bases separated the two germline ends. The CDR3 is 13 residues long. CDR1 and CDR2 (germline): SNHLY, FYNNEI. The CDR3 region is CASNGPKVYEQYF. The DNA for the CDR3 is TGTGCCAGCAATGGACCTAAAGTCTACGAGCAGTACTTC.

This clonotype has only a few counts. The chain recombines TRBV7-8 with TRBJ2-1; 8 nucleotides align to TRBD2. This CDR3 is built from 16 residues. Germline V lookup: CDR1 SGHVS, CDR2 FQNEAQ. Trimming cost V 5 bases and J 3 bases; bases outside gene matches: 9. In DNA form, the CDR3 reads TGTGCCAGCAGCCTAGGAGCGGGAGTGGTCTACAATGAGCAGTTCTTC. Its translation is CASSLGAGVVYNEQFF.

In DNA, the CDR3 is TGTGCCAGCAGTGGACTAGCGGAAGAGCAGTTCTTC. This sequence encodes CASSGLAEEQFF. This rearrangement joins TRBV6-2 or TRBV6-3 to TRBJ2-1, with 10 bases that match TRBD2. CDR3 length: 12 residues. CDR1 is MNHEY, CDR2 SVGEGT, per germline. V shed 5 bases, J shed 10 bases, and the junction held 2 bases outside the gene matches.

This clonotype was counted only a few times. The chain is built from TRBV28 and TRBJ2-4; possibly TRBD1 for D (7 bases). V was trimmed by 1 base and J by 11 bases, leaving 12 bases between them. Germline V lookup: CDR1 MDHEN, CDR2 SYDVKM. The CDR3 is 13 amino acids. The CDR3 loop is CASSLYTGEVQYF. Written as DNA, the CDR3 is TGTGCCAGCAGTTTATATACAGGGGAGGTTCAGTACTTC.

This clonotype was detected many times. The chain employs TRBV28 and TRBJ2-7; no firm D call. Germline CDR1 and CDR2: MDHEN and SYDVKM. Trimming took off 3 bases at V and 7 bases at J, with 13 bases between the two ends. The CDR3 has 13 amino acids. The DNA for the CDR3 is TGTGCCAGCAGTTTGGGCCACCGTGATGAGCAGTACGTC. It specifies CASSLGHRDEQYV.

This clonotype was detected only a few times. The chain links TRBV5-1 to TRBJ1-5; no clear D. V lost 1 base, J lost 3 bases, and 14 bases lay in between. The germline V gene has CDR1 SGHRS and CDR2 YFSETQ. There are 16 residues in the CDR3. The CDR3 coding sequence is TGCGCCAGCAGCTTGAACGCCTTCTCCCTCAATCAGCCCCAGCATTTT. This translates into CASSLNAFSLNQPQHF.

Concerning this clonotype itself: Since a much larger clone is just one base distant, this may be a read error. The chain recombines TRBV10-3 with TRBJ1-2; a weak D match, TRBD1 (5 bases). The CDR3 contains 13 residues. Germline CDR1 and CDR2: ENHRY and SYGVKD. V was clipped by 3 bases and J by 3 bases, with 8 bases between them. CDR3 nucleotide sequence: TGTGCCATCAGTGATGGCAGGGACTATGGCTACACCTTC. This codes for CAISDGRDYGYTF.

In this sample, this clonotype turned up many times. The chain carries TRBV6-2 or TRBV6-3 and TRBJ2-1; 11 bases are a match to TRBD2. Germline CDR1 reads MNHEY; CDR2 reads SVGEGT. The CDR3 has 16 amino acids. Unmatched junction bases numbered 6, after V lost 6 bases and J lost 2 bases. The CDR3 reads CASRVTSGRPYNEQFF. The CDR3 DNA is TGTGCCAGCAGAGTAACTAGCGGGAGACCCTACAATGAGCAGTTCTTC.

This clonotype was seen only a few times. The CDR3 DNA reads TGTGCCAGTAGTAGGGGGACAGCCTACGAGCAGTACGTC. Its protein is CASSRGTAYEQYV. The chain carries TRBV19 and TRBJ2-7, with 7 bases fitting TRBD1. Unmatched junction bases numbered 2, after V lost 4 bases and J lost 2 bases. The germline CDR1 and CDR2 sequences are LNHDA and SQIVND (reference sequence). The CDR3 is 13 residues long.

This clonotype came up a few times. V gene TRBV5-1 combines with J gene TRBJ2-1, with D maybe TRBD1 (5 bases). The CDR3 contains 18 residues. V was cut by 4 bases and J by 4 bases, with 24 bases left in between. Germline V gene sequence: CDR1 SGHRS, CDR2 YFSETQ. For the CDR3, the DNA is TGCGCCAGCAGCCCCCCCGACAGCCTTTTCCACCGTTACAATGAGCAGTTCTTC. Protein: CASSPPDSLFHRYNEQFF.

This clonotype was picked up one time. V gene TRBV24-1 combines with J gene TRBJ1-2, with a tentative D call TRBD1 (5 bases). This CDR3 comprises 12 residues. The V and J ends lost 4 bases and 7 bases respectively, with 9 bases between them. Germline loops: CDR1 KGHDR, CDR2 SFDVKD. In DNA form, the CDR3 reads TGTGCCACCAGTGACGGGGCGGGTGGCTACACCTTC. Its translation is CATSDGAGGYTF.

This clonotype was counted ten times or more. V usage is TRBV12-3 or TRBV12-4 and J usage is TRBJ1-2; no reliable D call. The V gene lost 7 bases and the J gene lost 5 bases, with 20 bases spanning the gap. The CDR3 is 15 residues long. The CDR3 region has the DNA TGTGCCAGCACCCTAGGATGGGTGTCCGGATATGGCTACACCTTC. This sequence encodes CASTLGWVSGYGYTF.

This clonotype appeared many times. This chain uses TRBV20-1 with TRBJ2-1; D possibly corresponds to TRBD2 (5 bases). V was shortened by 3 bases and J by 0 bases, with 12 bases between the two germline ends. Per germline, CDR1 DFQATT and CDR2 SNEGSKA (reference sequence). The CDR3 extends over 15 amino acids. Here the CDR3 reads CSARGGPSSYNEQFF. Here the CDR3 DNA reads TGCAGTGCTAGGGGCGGGCCGAGCTCCTACAATGAGCAGTTCTTC.

This clonotype has a count of ten or more. The chain carries TRBV20-1 and TRBJ2-3; the D is unclear. Germline assignment: CDR1 DFQATT and CDR2 SNEGSKA (reference sequence). The CDR3 runs 11 residues. DNA of the CDR3: TGCAGGACTCACCTAGGAGATACGCAGTATTTT. Translating it yields CRTHLGDTQYF.

This clonotype was counted many times. The chain employs TRBV12-3 or TRBV12-4 and TRBJ2-1; weak D call: TRBD2 (6 bases). CDR3 length: 17 residues. V dropped 6 bases and J dropped 0 bases, with 18 bases sitting between them. The CDR3: CASRDGRGISSYNEQFF. In DNA, the CDR3 is TGTGCCAGCAGAGACGGCCGGGGGATAAGCTCCTACAATGAGCAGTTCTTC.

This clonotype appeared a few times. The CDR3 bases are TGTGCCAGCAGAGAAGAGGGGGCCTACGAGCAGTACTTC. It codes for CASREEGAYEQYF. The chain has TRBV6-2 or TRBV6-3 and TRBJ2-7; maybe TRBD1 (6 bases). The germline V gene has CDR1 MNHEY and CDR2 SVGEGT. V lost 6 bases and J 2 bases, leaving 11 bases between the germline ends. This CDR3 has 13 amino acids.

With respect to this clonotype: A much larger clone sits a single nucleotide away, making a read error possible. The rearrangement links TRBV20-1 to TRBJ2-3; 7 bases are shared with TRBD1. The CDR3 runs to 16 residues. V lost 1 base, J lost 4 bases, and 11 bases stayed unmatched. Germline CDR1 DFQATT, CDR2 SNEGSKA (reference sequence). Written as DNA, the CDR3 is TGCAGTGCTAGAGTCGGGGTTGAGGGGGCCCCAGATACGCAGTATTTT. Protein sequence: CSARVGVEGAPDTQYF.

This clonotype was seen at least ten times. The chain has TRBV30 and TRBJ2-1; the D is unclear. Germline CDR1 reads GTSNPN; CDR2 reads SVGIG (reference sequence). Trimming left V 5 bases short and J 5 bases short, with 4 bases between. The CDR3 has 10 residues. CDR3 sequence reads: CAWGHNEQFF. The CDR3 bases are TGTGCCTGGGGACACAATGAGCAGTTCTTC.